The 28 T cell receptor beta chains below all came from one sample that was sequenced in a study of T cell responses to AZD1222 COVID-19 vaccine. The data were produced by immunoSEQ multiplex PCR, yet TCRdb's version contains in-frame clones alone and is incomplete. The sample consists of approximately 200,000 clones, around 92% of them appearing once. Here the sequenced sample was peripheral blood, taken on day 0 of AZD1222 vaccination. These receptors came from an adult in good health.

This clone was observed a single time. Here the CDR3 reads CATSRLGLARSDEQFF. The CDR3 DNA sequence: TGTGCCACCAGCAGGCTAGGACTAGCGAGATCGGATGAGCAGTTCTTC. The V and J genes are TRBV15 and TRBJ2-1; 9 positions agree with TRBD2. The germline gives CDR1 LNHNV, CDR2 YYDKDF (reference sequence). The CDR3 is 16 residues long. Trimming cost V 3 bases and J 8 bases; bases outside gene matches: 11.

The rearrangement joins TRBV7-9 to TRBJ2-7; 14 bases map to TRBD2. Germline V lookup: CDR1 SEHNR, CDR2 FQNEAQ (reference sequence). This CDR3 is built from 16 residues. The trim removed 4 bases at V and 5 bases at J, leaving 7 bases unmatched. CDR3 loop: CASSSRLAGGLHEQYF. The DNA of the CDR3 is TGTGCCAGCAGCTCCCGACTAGCGGGAGGGTTACACGAGCAGTACTTC.

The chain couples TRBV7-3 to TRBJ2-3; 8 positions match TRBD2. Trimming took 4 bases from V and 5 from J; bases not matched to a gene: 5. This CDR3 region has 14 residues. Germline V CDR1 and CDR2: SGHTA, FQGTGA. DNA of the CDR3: TGTGCCAGCAGCTCCGGACTAGCTGGAGATACGCAGTATTTT. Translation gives CASSSGLAGDTQYF.

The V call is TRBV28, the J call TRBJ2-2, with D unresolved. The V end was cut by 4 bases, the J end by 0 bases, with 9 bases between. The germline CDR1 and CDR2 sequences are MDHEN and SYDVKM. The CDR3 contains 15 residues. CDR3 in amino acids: CASSSPFSNTGELFF. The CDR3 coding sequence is TGTGCCAGCAGTTCACCCTTTTCGAACACCGGGGAGCTGTTTTTT.

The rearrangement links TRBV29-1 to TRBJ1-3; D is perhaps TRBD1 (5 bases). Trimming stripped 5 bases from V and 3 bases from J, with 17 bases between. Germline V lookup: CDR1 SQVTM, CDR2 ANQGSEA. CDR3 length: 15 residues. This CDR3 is CSVWGGPADGNTIYF. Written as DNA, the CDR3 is TGCAGCGTTTGGGGCGGGCCGGCGGATGGAAACACCATATATTTT.

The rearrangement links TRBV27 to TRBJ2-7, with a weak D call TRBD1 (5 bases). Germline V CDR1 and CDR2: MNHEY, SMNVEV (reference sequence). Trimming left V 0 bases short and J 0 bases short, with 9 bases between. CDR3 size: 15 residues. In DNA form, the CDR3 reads TGTGCCAGCAGTTTATCGACCAGGGTCTCCTACGAGCAGTACTTC. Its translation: CASSLSTRVSYEQYF.

The CDR3 here is CASYNSYEQYF. The CDR3 DNA sequence: TGTGCCAGCTACAATTCCTACGAGCAGTACTTC. This chain uses TRBV11-2 with TRBJ2-7; no reliable D call. Deletions cut 8 bases from V and 1 base from J, with 6 bases between. This CDR3 is built from 11 residues. CDR1 SGHAT and CDR2 FQNNGV come from the germline V gene.

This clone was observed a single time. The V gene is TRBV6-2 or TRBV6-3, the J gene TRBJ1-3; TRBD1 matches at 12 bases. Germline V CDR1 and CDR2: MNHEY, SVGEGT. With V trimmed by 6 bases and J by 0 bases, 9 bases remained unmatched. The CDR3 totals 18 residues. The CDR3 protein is CASSLRDRGLPSGNTIYF. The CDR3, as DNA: TGTGCCAGCAGCCTCCGGGACAGGGGGCTCCCCTCTGGAAACACCATATATTTT.

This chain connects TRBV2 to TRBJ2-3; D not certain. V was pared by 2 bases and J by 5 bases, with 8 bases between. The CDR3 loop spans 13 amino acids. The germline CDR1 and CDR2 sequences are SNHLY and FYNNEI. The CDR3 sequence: CASSELLVDTQYF. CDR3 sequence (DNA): TGTGCCAGCAGTGAATTGCTAGTAGATACGCAGTATTTT.

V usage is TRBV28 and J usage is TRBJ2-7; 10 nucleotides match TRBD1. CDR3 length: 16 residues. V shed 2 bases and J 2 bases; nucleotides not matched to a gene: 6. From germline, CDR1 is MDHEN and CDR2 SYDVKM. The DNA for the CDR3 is TGTGCCAGCAGTTTAGTCTCGGGACAGGGGACCTACGAGCAGTACTTC. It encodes CASSLVSGQGTYEQYF. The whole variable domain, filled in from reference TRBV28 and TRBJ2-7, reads DVKVTQSSRYLVKRTGEKVFLECVQDMDHENMFWYRQDPGLGLRLIYFSYDVKMKEKGDIPEGYSVSREKKERFSLILESASTNQTSMYLCASSLVSGQGTYEQYFGPGTRLTVT.

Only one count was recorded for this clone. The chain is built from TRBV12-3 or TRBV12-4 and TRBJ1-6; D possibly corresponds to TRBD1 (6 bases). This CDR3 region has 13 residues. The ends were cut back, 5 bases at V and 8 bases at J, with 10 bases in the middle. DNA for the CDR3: TGTGCCAGCAGTCTAAGACAGGATTCACCCCTCCACTTT. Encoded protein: CASSLRQDSPLHF.

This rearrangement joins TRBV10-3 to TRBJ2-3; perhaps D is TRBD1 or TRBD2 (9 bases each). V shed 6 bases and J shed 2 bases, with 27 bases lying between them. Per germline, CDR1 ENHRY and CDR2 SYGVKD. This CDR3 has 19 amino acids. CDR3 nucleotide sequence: TGTGCCATCAGGGACACAGGGGGCAGGAGCGGGAGGAACACAGATACGCAGTATTTT. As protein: CAIRDTGGRSGRNTDTQYF.

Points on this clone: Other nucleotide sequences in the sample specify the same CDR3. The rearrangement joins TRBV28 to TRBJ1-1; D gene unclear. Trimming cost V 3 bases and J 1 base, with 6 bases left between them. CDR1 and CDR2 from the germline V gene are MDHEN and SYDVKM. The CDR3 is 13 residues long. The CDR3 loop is CASSLWGNTEAFF. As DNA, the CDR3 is TGTGCCAGCAGTTTGTGGGGGAACACTGAAGCTTTCTTT.

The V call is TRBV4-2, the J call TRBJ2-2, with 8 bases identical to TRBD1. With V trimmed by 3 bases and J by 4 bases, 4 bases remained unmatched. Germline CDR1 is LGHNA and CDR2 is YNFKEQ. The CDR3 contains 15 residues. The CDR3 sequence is CASSHSDRGTGELFF. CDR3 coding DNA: TGTGCCAGCAGCCATTCCGACAGGGGCACCGGGGAGCTGTTTTTT.

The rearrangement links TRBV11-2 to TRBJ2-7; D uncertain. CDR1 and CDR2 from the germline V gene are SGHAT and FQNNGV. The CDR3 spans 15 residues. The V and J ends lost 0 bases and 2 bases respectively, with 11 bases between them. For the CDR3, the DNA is TGTGCCAGCAGCTTAGAACGCGCGGAGCCCTACGAGCAGTACTTC. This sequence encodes CASSLERAEPYEQYF.

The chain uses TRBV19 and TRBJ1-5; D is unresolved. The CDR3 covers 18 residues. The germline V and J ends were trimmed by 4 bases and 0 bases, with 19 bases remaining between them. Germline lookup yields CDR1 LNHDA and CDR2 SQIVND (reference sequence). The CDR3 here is CASSKGTGFVGSNQPQHF. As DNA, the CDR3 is TGTGCCAGTAGTAAAGGTACGGGGTTCGTGGGTAGCAATCAGCCCCAGCATTTT.

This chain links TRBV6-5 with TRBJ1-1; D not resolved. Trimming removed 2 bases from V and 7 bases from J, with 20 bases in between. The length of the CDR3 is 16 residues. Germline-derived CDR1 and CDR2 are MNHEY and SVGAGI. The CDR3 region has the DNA TGTGCCAGCAGTTACATTACACCCGGGAGCGGGTATGAAGCTTTCTTT. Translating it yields CASSYITPGSGYEAFF.

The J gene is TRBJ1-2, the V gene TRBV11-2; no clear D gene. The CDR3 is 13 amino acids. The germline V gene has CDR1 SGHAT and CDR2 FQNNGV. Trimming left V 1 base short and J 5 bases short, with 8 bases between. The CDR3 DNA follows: TGTGCCAGCAGCTTAGGATTGGGGTATGGCTACACCTTC. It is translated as CASSLGLGYGYTF.

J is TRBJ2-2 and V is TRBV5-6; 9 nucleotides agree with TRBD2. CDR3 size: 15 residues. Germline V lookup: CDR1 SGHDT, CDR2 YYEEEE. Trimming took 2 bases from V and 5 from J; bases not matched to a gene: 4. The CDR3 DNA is TGTGCCAGCAGCTTCGAGCGGGGGGTTACCGGGGAGCTGTTTTTT. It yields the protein CASSFERGVTGELFF.

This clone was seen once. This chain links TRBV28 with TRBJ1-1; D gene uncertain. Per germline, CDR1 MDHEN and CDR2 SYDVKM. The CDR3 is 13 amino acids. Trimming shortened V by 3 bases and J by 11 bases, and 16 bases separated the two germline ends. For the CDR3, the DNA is TGTGCCAGCAGTTTTGGGCAGCGTAAATGGGCTTTCTTT. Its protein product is CASSFGQRKWAFF.

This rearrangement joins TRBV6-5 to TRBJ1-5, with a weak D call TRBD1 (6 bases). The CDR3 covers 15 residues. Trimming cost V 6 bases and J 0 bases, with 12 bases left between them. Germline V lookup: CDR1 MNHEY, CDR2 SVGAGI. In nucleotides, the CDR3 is TGTGCCAGCAGGATCGGGACACCTAGCAATCAGCCCCAGCATTTT. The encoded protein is CASRIGTPSNQPQHF.

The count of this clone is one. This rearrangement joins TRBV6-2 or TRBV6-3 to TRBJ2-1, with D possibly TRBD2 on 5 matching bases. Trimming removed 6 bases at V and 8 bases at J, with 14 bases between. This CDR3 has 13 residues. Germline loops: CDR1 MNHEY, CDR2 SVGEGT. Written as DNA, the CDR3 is TGTGCCAGCAGCTTCGGGCTAGCCGATGAGCAGTTCTTC. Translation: CASSFGLADEQFF.

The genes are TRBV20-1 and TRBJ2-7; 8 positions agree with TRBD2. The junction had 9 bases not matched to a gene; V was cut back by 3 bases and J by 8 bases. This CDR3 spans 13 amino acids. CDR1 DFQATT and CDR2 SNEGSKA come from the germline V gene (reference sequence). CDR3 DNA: TGCAGTGCTAGTCCGGCGGGGGGCTTCAAGCAGTACTTC. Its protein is CSASPAGGFKQYF.

CDR3 residues: CASTRDYGYTF. The CDR3 DNA follows: TGTGCCAGCACCCGGGACTATGGCTACACCTTC. The chain recombines TRBV6-6 with TRBJ1-2; the D is unclear. The CDR3 consists of 11 residues. Germline V gene lookup returns CDR1 MNHNY and CDR2 SVGAGI (reference sequence). Between the trimmed V and J ends, which lost 7 bases and 3 bases, there was a span of 6 bases.

The CDR3 reads CSVDSRISTEAFF. The CDR3 coding sequence is TGCAGCGTTGATAGCAGGATTTCTACTGAAGCTTTCTTT. V usage is TRBV29-1 and J usage is TRBJ1-1; D gene ambiguous. The germline gives CDR1 SQVTM, CDR2 ANQGSEA. This CDR3 spans 13 amino acids. Trimming removed 3 bases at V and 5 bases at J, with 13 bases between.

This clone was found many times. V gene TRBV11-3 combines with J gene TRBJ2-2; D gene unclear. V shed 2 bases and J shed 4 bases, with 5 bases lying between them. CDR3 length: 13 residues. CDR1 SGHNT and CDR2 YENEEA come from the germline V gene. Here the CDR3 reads CASSLKGTGELFF. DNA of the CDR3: TGTGCCAGCAGCTTAAAGGGCACCGGGGAGCTGTTTTTT.

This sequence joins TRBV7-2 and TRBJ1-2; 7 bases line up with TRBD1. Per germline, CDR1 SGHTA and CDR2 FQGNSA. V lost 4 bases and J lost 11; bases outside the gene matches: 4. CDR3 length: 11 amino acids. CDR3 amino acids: CASSWDSRYTF. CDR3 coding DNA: TGTGCCAGCAGCTGGGACAGCCGATACACCTTC.

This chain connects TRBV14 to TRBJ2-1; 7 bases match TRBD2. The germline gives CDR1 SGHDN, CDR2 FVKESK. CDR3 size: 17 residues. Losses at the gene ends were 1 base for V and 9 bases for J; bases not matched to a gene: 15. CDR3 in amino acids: CASSQGGRVGVSGEQFF. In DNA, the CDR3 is TGTGCCAGCAGCCAAGGGGGGAGGGTCGGTGTATCGGGTGAGCAGTTCTTC.